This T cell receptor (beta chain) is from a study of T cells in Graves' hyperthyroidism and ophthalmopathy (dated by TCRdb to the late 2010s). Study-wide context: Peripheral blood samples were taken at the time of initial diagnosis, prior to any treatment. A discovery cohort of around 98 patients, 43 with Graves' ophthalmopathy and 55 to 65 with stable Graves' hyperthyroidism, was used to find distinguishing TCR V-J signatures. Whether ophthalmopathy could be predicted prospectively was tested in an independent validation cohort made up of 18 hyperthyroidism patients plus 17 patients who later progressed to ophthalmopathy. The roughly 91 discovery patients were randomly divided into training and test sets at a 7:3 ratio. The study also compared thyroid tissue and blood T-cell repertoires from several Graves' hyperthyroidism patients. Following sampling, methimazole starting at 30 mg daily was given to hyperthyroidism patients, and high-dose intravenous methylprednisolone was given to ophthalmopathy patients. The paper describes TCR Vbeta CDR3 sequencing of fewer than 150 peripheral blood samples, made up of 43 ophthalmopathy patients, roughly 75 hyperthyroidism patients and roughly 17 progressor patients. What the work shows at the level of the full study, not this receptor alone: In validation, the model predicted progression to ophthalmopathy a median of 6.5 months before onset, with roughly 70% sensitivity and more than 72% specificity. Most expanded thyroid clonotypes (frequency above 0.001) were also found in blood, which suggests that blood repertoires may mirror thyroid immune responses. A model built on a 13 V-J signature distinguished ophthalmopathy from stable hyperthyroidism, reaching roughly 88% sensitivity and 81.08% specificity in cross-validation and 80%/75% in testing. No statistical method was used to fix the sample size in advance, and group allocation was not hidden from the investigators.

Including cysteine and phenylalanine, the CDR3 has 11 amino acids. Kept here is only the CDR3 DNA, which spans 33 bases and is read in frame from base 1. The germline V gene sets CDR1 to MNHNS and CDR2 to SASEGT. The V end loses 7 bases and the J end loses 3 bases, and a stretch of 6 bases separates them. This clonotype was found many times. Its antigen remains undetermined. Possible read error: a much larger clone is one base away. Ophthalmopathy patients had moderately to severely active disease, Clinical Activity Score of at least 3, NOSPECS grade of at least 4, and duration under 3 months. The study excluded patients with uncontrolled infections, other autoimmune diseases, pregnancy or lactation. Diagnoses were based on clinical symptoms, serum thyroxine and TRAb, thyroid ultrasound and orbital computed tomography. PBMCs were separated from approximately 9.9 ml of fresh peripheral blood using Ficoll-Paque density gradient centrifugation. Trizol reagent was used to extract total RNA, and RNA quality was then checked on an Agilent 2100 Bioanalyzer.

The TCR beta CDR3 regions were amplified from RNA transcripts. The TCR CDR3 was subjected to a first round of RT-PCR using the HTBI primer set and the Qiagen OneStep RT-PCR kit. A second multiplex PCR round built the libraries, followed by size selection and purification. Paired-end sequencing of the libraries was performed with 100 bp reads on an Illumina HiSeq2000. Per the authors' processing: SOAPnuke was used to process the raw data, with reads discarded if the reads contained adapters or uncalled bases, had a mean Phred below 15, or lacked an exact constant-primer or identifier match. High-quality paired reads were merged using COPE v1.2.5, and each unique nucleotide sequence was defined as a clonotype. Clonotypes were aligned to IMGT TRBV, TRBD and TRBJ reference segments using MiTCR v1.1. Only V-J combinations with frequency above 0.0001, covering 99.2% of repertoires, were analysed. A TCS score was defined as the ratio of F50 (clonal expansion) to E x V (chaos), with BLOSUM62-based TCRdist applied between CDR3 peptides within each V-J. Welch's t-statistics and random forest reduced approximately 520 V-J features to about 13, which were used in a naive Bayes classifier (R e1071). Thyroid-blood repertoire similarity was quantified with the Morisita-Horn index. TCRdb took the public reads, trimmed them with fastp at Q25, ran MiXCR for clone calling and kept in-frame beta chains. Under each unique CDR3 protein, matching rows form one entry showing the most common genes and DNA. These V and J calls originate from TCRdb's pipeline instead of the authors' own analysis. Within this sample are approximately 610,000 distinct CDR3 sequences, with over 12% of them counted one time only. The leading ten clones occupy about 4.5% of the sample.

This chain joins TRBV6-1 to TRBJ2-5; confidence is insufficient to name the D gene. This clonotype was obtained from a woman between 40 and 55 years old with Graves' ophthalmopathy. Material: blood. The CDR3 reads CASKREETQYF. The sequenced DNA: TGTGCCAGCAAACGGGAAGAGACCCAGTACTTC.